These 3 T cell receptor beta chains came from one sample sequenced in a study of T-cell memory formation after mild COVID-19. TCRdb reprocessed the 5' RACE reads via MiXCR and lists one record per CDR3 protein. The sample has some 200,000 distinct CDR3 sequences, about 21% seen once. The sample comprised PBMCs or a T cell subset sorted from them (not recorded which). The receptors here all came from an adult woman who had mild COVID-19 (a few samples of this study predate the infection). Cell type and time point are not known.

V gene TRBV12-3 or TRBV12-4 combines with J gene TRBJ2-7; D is uncertain. The CDR3 runs 13 residues. Trimming shortened V by 6 bases and J by 2 bases, and 11 bases separated the two germline ends. CDR3 bases: TGTGCCAGCAGCCTCAGGATACCCTACGAGCAGTACTTC. Translation: CASSLRIPYEQYF.

This clonotype was picked up a small number of times. The V call is TRBV5-6, the J call TRBJ2-1; 15 bases are shared with TRBD2. CDR1 and CDR2 from the germline V gene are SGHDT and YYEEEE. V trimming: 4 bases; J trimming: 11 bases; junction bases outside the gene matches: 4. The CDR3 is made up of 14 amino acids. The CDR3 region has the DNA TGTGCCAGCAGCGGGACTAGCGGGGGGCCAAAGCAGTTCTTC. It encodes CASSGTSGGPKQFF. The full variable domain, completed using reference TRBV5-6 and TRBJ2-1, is DAGVTQSPTHLIKTRGQQVTLRCSPKSGHDTVSWYQQALGQGPQFIFQYYEEEERQRGNFPDRFSGHQFPNYSSELNVNALLLGDSALYLCASSGTSGGPKQFFGPGTRLTVL.

CDR3 DNA: TGCGCCAGCAGCTTGGACGCGGCCTCTGGGGCCAACGTCCTGACTTTC. Its protein product is CASSLDAASGANVLTF. The V call is TRBV5-1, the J call TRBJ2-6, with D unclear. This CDR3 is built from 16 residues. Germline V gene sequence: CDR1 SGHRS, CDR2 YFSETQ. V lost 0 bases, J lost 0 bases, and 7 bases lay in between.